This TCR beta chain comes out of a study of T-cell memory formation after mild COVID-19. Notes on the study in general: CD4+ bias marked clones expanding day 15 to 37, unlike balanced contracting clones. Pre-infection memory contained some responding clones, which suggested that cross-reactive memory had joined.

Via MiXCR, TCRdb re-called the 5' RACE reads, giving one row per CDR3 protein. The top ten clones hold less than 10% of a sample with roughly 510,000 distinct CDR3 sequences, around 15% of them seen once. A note on this clonotype: Its antigen is undetermined.

From germline, CDR1 is MNHEY and CDR2 SVGAGI. There are 15 residues in the CDR3. V lost 9 bases and J lost 5; bases outside the gene matches: 7. The specimen sequenced was PBMCs or a T cell subset sorted from them (not recorded which). The clonotype originates from an adult woman who had mild COVID-19 (a few samples of this study predate the infection). Cell type and time point are not known. The J gene is TRBJ2-2, the V gene TRBV6-5; 12 nucleotides align to TRBD1. The CDR3 nucleotides are TGTGCCAGTTTCCGGGACAGGGGGCTGACCGGGGAGCTGTTTTTT. This translates into CASFRDRGLTGELFF.